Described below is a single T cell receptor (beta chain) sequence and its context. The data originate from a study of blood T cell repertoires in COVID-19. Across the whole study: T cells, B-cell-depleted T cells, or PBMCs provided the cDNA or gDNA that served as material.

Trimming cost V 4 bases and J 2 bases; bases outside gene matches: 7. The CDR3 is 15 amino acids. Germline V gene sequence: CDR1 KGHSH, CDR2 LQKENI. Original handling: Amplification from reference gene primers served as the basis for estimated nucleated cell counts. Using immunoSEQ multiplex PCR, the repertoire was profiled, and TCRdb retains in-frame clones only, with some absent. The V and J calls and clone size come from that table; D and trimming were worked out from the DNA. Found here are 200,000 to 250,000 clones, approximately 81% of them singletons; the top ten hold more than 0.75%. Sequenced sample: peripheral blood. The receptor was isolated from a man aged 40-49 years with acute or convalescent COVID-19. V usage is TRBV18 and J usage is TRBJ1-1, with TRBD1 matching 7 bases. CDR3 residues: CASSLGTVDNTEAFF. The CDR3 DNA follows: TGTGCCAGCTCACTTGGGACAGTTGATAACACTGAAGCTTTCTTT.